This T cell receptor beta chain was identified during a study of regulatory T cells in long-lasting Graves disease. Background on the study: New Graves' disease cases had less than 3 months of antithyroid drugs.

This clonotype has at least ten counts. CDR3 length equals 15 residues. Germline CDR1 reads SNHLY; CDR2 reads FYNNEI. J gave up 5 bases and V 2 bases, and 7 bases lay outside the gene matches. Time point of the sample: newly diagnosed GD, antithyroid drugs for less than 3 months. PBMCs were the source of the RNA used for TCR sequencing. To make TCR beta libraries, researchers used iRepertoire HTBI primers and Arm-PCR of CDR3 regions. TCRdb re-called the multiplex PCR reads with MiXCR, one entry per CDR3 protein. The profile shows 600,000 to 650,000 distinct CDR3 sequences, less than 20% of them singletons. The sample also formed part of further work on T cells in Graves' hyperthyroidism and ophthalmopathy. That work states: Participants, patients aged 18 to 65, had newly diagnosed hyperthyroidism with a duration under 2 months. Researchers ran a first-round RT-PCR on the TCR CDR3 using the HTBI primer set.

The genes are TRBV2 and TRBJ2-5; 8 bases fit TRBD1. This receptor was obtained from a woman aged 25-40 years with Graves disease. Sequencing used peripheral blood mononuclear cells (PBMCs), obtained at new diagnosis, from a patient treated with antithyroid drugs. The CDR3 spells CASSELTGAGETQYF. The CDR3, as DNA: TGTGCCAGCAGTGAACTGACAGGGGCGGGGGAGACCCAGTACTTC.